The rows below give T cell receptor beta chains drawn from one sample of a study of blood T cell repertoires in COVID-19. Method: immunoSEQ multiplex PCR; TCRdb's copy keeps in-frame clones and lacks some. Among approximately 150,000 clones listed, 87% were seen once. What was sequenced was peripheral blood. The source of these receptors is a human donor in a cohort sampled during active COVID-19. Each CDR3 is given without its conserved first and last residue. The order of the fields is J gene, V gene, CDR3 protein.

TRBJ1-1 TRBV16 ASSQSGPSLNTEAF
TRBJ2-3 TRBV7-8 ASSRRTSGSTDTQY
TRBJ1-4 TRBV3-1/TRBV3-2 ASSQGQGGHEKLF
TRBJ1-2 TRBV5-8 ASSLGTGLGYGYT
TRBJ2-7 TRBV25-1 ASSLAGAVEQY
TRBJ1-3 TRBV9 ASSPPTGNTIY
TRBJ1-1 TRBV12-3/TRBV12-4 ASSDRLNTEAF
TRBJ2-3 TRBV6-5 ASSYGREGTDTQY
TRBJ1-1 TRBV7-2 ASSLDGSGTEAF
TRBJ2-7 TRBV29-1 SVGLAGPLSSYEQY
TRBJ2-1 TRBV6-5 ASSLAGGRDNEQF
TRBJ1-1 TRBV12-3/TRBV12-4 ASSFKGETEAF
TRBJ2-3 TRBV28 AVGSGSTDTQY
TRBJ2-2 TRBV2 ASSEFNPGELF
TRBJ2-1 TRBV28 ASSRRGLYNEQF
TRBJ1-4 TRBV27 ASKTSLVRGYNEKLF
TRBJ2-7 TRBV6-1 ASSAIVWLAAYEQY
TRBJ1-1 TRBV2 ASYQVSHTEAF
TRBJ1-2 TRBV7-2 ASSLFGTGSTYGYT
TRBJ2-3 TRBV12-3/TRBV12-4 ASSWGDVDTQY
TRBJ1-2 TRBV6-6 ASSYSDSGYGYT
TRBJ2-3 TRBV19 ASSIANTDTQY
TRBJ1-1 TRBV9 ASSVGLGAGEAF
TRBJ2-7 TRBV27 ASSSSKGSSGAYEQY